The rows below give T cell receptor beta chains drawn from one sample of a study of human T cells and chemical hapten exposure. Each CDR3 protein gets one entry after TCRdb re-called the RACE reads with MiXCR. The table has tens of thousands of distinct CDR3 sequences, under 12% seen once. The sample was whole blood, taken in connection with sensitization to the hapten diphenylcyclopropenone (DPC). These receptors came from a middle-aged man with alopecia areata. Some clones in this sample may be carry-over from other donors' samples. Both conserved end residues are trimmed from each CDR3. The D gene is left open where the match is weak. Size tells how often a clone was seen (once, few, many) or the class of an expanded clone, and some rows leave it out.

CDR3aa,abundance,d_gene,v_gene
ASSYSSTSKGGRNEQF,once,-,TRBV6-2/TRBV6-3
ASSQDRSYGAGEQY,few,-,TRBV4-3
ASRHMGLSTGDTQY,few,-,TRBV6-2/TRBV6-3
ASSYRVAGKGTDTQY,-,TRBD2,TRBV6-5
ASRQTAVQF,-,-,TRBV11-3
SVTSPGVEEKLF,many,-,TRBV29-1
ASKSGSSYNEQF,-,-,TRBV2
ASSLVSAGGPDQETQY,few,TRBD2,TRBV7-2
ASGPGLADPPYEQY,-,-,TRBV6-5
ASSKRSGETQY,-,-,TRBV11-1
ASSSRGVNTEAF,-,-,TRBV13
ASRATASTDTQY,many,-,TRBV6-5
ASSSDHLSTDTQY,-,-,TRBV11-1
ASSALRAGYTDTQY,-,-,TRBV12-3/TRBV12-4
ASSTGPGVTEAF,few,-,TRBV9
ASSLPTGMANEQF,-,TRBD1,TRBV28
ASSHQTGLFYSTDTQY,many,-,TRBV28
ASSQAPSGRAHEQF,-,TRBD2,TRBV4-3
SALTSGPMDTQY,-,TRBD2,TRBV20-1
ASGRTGGYYGYT,-,TRBD1,TRBV27
ASEGDTEAF,-,-,TRBV6-5
ASGLATGWVQPQH,-,TRBD1,TRBV12-5
SAKGGSGRVTYNEQF,few,TRBD2,TRBV20-1
ASSFGQGAWTEAF,-,TRBD1,TRBV6-2/TRBV6-3
ASRRDRGRVDTEAF,few,TRBD1,TRBV6-6
ASSLFAGKDGYT,-,-,TRBV7-9
ASSPRTSTDTQY,many,-,TRBV4-2
ASSFAGNTEAF,many,-,TRBV7-9
ATSDLRDRGGNEQF,few,TRBD1,TRBV24-1
ASSVATVGRGVDGYT,-,-,TRBV9
ASSQNQETQY,-,-,TRBV4-1
ASSLSLTSSSYNEQF,-,-,TRBV5-5
ASRERDGEETQY,few,TRBD2,TRBV25-1
ATAGVGGNQPQH,many,-,TRBV6-2/TRBV6-3
ASSQTGTGVETQY,few,TRBD1,TRBV4-2
SVGDRGLNQPQH,many,TRBD1,TRBV29-1
ASSRRGRRDTQY,-,-,TRBV9
ASSQDLAGGYYYGYT,-,TRBD1,TRBV4-3
ASSLGVGAYTEAF,many,-,TRBV7-2
ASSSTGSGANVLT,few,TRBD1,TRBV28
ASSPRGTGGPGYT,many,TRBD1,TRBV7-2
ASSLKTENYGYT,-,-,TRBV27
ASMEGVSYNEQF,many,-,TRBV19
ASSPGRIQETQY,-,-,TRBV7-2
ASSQEASATQY,-,-,TRBV14
ASNRDGNSPLH,many,-,TRBV12-3/TRBV12-4
ATTSGPNTGELF,few,TRBD2,TRBV10-3
ASSLGLDRQTGGYT,-,TRBD1,TRBV5-5
ASSPPGLAGGTDTQY,-,TRBD2,TRBV5-6
ASSLVRDRTGELF,-,-,TRBV11-3
ASSERPQGAQY,few,-,TRBV2
ASSDRQGRGYEQY,many,TRBD1,TRBV12-3/TRBV12-4
AWGGFTTEAF,many,-,TRBV30
ASSPVSGRAGEQY,few,TRBD2,TRBV12-3/TRBV12-4
ASSPILTSGGHNEQF,few,TRBD2,TRBV19